This TCR beta chain was recovered during a study of blood T cell repertoires in COVID-19. Study-level background: PBMCs, B-cell-depleted T cells, or T cells provided the cDNA or gDNA that made up the material.

Participant ages covered about 18 to 89 years across 24 US areas. CDR1 is SEHNR and CDR2 is FQNEAQ in the germline V gene (reference sequence). The CDR3 is 11 amino acids. The V and J ends lost 5 bases and 7 bases respectively, with 8 bases between them. Assay: immunoSEQ multiplex PCR; the TCRdb copy retains only in-frame clones and omits some. Of about 140,000 clones in the sample, 84% were seen once. Sequencing input: PBMCs or T cells enriched from blood (not recorded which). The J gene is TRBJ1-1, the V gene TRBV7-9; D not resolved. The origin of this receptor is a man aged 35 to 55 with acute COVID-19. The CDR3 DNA is TGTGCCAGCAGCCGAGAGGTTGAAGCTTTCTTT. Protein: CASSREVEAFF.